The T cell receptor (beta chain) described here comes from a study of neurological immune-mediated disorders. A single record per CDR3 protein comes from TCRdb applying MiXCR to the 5' RACE reads. Seen here are about 80,000 distinct CDR3 sequences, around 6% observed once, and the top ten hold 7.9%. V was clipped by 7 bases and J by 4 bases, with 7 bases between them. CDR3 length: 11 residues. Time point: longitudinal time-point 2. Source material: PBMCs. This TCR was recovered from a woman between 55 and 75 years old with multiple sclerosis. This chain uses TRBV12-3 or TRBV12-4 with TRBJ2-5; D uncertain. The CDR3 reads CASTRGETQYF. The CDR3 DNA reads TGTGCCAGCACCAGAGGAGAGACCCAGTACTTC.